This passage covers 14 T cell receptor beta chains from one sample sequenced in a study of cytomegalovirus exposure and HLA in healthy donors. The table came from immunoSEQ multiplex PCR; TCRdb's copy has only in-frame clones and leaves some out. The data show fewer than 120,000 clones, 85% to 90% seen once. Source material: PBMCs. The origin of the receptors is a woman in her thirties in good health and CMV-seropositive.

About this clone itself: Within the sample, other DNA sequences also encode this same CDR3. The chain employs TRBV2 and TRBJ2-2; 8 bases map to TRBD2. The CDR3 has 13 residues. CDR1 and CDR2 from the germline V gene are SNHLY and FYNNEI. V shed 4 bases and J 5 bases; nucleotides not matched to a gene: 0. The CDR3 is CASSAGGTGELFF. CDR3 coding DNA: TGTGCCAGCAGTGCGGGGGGGACCGGGGAGCTGTTTTTT.

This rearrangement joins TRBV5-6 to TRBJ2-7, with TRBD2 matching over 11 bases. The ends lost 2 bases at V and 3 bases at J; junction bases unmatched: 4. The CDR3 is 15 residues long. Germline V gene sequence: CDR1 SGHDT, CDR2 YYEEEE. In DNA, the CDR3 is TGTGCCAGCAGCTTCGCTACTAGCGGGAGCTACGAGCAGTACTTC. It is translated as CASSFATSGSYEQYF.

The CDR3 DNA sequence: TGTGCCACCAGCAGGGGTGGGACAGGGGGCAATCAGCCCCAGCATTTT. It translates to CATSRGGTGGNQPQHF. This chain uses TRBV15 with TRBJ1-5, with 10 bases fitting TRBD1. Germline V lookup: CDR1 LNHNV, CDR2 YYDKDF (reference sequence). The CDR3 loop spans 16 amino acids. The junction had 4 bases not matched to a gene; V was cut back by 3 bases and J by 2 bases.

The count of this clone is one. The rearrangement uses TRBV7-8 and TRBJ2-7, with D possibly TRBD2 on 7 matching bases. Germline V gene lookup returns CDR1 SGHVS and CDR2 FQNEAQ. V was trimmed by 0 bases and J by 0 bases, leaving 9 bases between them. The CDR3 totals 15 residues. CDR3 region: CASSLAGGASYEQYF. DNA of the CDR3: TGTGCCAGCAGCTTAGCGGGGGGGGCCTCCTACGAGCAGTACTTC.

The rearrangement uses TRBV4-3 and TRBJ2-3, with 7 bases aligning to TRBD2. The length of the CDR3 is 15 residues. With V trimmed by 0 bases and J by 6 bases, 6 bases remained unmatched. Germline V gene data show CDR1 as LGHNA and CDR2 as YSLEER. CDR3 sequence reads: CASSQERGGADTQYF. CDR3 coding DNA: TGCGCCAGCAGCCAAGAACGGGGAGGGGCGGATACGCAGTATTTT.

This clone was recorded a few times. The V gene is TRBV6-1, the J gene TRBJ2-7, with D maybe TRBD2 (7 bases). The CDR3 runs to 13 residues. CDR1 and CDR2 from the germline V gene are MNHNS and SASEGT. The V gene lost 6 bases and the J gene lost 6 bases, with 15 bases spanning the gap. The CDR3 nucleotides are TGTGCCAGCAGAACAGCCGGGGGGCGCGAGCAGTACTTC. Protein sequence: CASRTAGGREQYF.

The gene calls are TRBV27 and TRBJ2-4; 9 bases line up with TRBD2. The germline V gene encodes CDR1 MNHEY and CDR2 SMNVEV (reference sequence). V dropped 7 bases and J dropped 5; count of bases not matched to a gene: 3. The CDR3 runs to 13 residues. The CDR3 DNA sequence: TGTGCCAGCACGGGACTAGCAGAAAACATTCAGTACTTC. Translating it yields CASTGLAENIQYF.

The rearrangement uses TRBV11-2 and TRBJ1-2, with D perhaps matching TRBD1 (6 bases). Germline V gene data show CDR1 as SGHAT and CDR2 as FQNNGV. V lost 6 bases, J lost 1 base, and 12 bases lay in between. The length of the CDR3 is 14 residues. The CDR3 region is CASSWTDLNYGYTF. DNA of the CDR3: TGTGCCAGCAGTTGGACAGATCTTAACTATGGCTACACCTTC. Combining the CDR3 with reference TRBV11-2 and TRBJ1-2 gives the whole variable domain EAGVAQSPRYKIIEKRQSVAFWCNPISGHATLYWYQQILGQGPKLLIQFQNNGVVDDSQLPKDRFSAERLKGVDSTLKIQPAKLEDSAVYLCASSWTDLNYGYTFGSGTRLTVV.

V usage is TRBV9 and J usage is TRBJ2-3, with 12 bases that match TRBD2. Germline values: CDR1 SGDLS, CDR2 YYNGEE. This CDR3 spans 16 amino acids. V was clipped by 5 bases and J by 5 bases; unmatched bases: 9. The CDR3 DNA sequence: TGTGCCAGCAGTAACCTAGCGGGAGGGCCCGGAGATACGCAGTATTTT. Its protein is CASSNLAGGPGDTQYF.

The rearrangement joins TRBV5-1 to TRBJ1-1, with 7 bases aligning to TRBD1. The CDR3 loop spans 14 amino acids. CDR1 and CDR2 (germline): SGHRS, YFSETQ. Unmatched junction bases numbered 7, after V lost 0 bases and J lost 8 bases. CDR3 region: CASSLGYRDREAFF. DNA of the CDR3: TGCGCCAGCAGCTTGGGGTACCGGGACAGAGAAGCTTTCTTT.

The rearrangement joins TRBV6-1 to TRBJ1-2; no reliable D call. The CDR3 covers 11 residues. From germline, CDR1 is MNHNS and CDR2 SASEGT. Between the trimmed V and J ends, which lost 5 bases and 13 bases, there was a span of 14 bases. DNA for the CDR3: TGTGCCAGCAGTTATCAGGCCCCCCTCACCTTC. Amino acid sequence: CASSYQAPLTF.

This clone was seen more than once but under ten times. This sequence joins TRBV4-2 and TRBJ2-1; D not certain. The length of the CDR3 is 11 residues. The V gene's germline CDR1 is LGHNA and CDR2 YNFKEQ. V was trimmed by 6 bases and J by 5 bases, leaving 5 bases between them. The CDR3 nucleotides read TGTGCCAGCAGTTCGGACAATGAGCAGTTCTTC. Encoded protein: CASSSDNEQFF.

The CDR3 DNA reads as TGTGCCAGTAGTCCCGGGACGGGGGGGAACACTGAAGCTTTCTTT. Its translation is CASSPGTGGNTEAFF. This sequence joins TRBV19 and TRBJ1-1; weak D call: TRBD1 (5 bases). CDR1 and CDR2 from the germline V gene are LNHDA and SQIVND (reference sequence). The CDR3 is made up of 15 amino acids. V was pared by 5 bases and J by 1 base, with 14 bases between.

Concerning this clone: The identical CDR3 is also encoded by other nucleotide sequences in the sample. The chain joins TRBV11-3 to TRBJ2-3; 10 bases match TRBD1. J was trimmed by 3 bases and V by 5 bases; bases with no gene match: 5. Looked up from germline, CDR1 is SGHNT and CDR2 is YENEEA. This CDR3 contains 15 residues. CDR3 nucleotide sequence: TGTGCCAGCAGCCCTCGACAGGGGGCAACAGATACGCAGTATTTT. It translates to CASSPRQGATDTQYF.